These 9 T cell receptor beta chains share one sample of origin, sequenced in a study of shared clonotypes between healthy human individuals. Clones were sequenced by immunoSEQ multiplex PCR, and TCRdb holds only the in-frame ones, with some missing. The sample carries over 2 million clones, 85% to 95% recorded once. The material sequenced was naive CD4+ T cells from PBMCs. Subset meaning: CD45RA+ positively selected. The receptors shown here come from a man younger than 30 in good health. Some clones in this sample may be carry-over from other donors' samples.

The rearrangement links TRBV6-5 to TRBJ2-7; 11 nucleotides align to TRBD2. Germline V gene lookup returns CDR1 MNHEY and CDR2 SVGAGI. This CDR3 has 14 residues. After removal of 8 bases from V and 3 bases from J, the junction contained 6 bases not matched to a gene. The CDR3 bases are TGTGCCAGCGGGCGACTAGCGGGACGCTACGAGCAGTACTTC. Translated: CASGRLAGRYEQYF.

Concerning this clone: Other nucleotide sequences from this sample produce the same CDR3. V usage is TRBV18 and J usage is TRBJ2-7, with a tentative D call TRBD1 (5 bases). Per the germline V gene, CDR1 is KGHSH and CDR2 is LQKENI. This CDR3 contains 14 residues. V lost 2 bases and J 0 bases, leaving 8 bases between the germline ends. CDR3 DNA: TGTGCCAGCTCACCAGGGGCAAGCTCCTACGAGCAGTACTTC. This sequence encodes CASSPGASSYEQYF.

This rearrangement joins TRBV2 to TRBJ2-1; 7 positions agree with TRBD2. V gave up 2 bases and J gave up 8 bases; unmatched junction bases: 6. This CDR3 spans 14 amino acids. The V gene's germline CDR1 is SNHLY and CDR2 FYNNEI. This CDR3 is CASSERWGGDEQFF. For the CDR3, the DNA is TGTGCCAGCAGTGAAAGGTGGGGGGGAGATGAGCAGTTCTTC.

This clone has a single count. The V call is TRBV7-8, the J call TRBJ2-7; 8 bases align to TRBD2. The CDR3 runs 15 residues. Per germline, CDR1 SGHVS and CDR2 FQNEAQ. The J segment lost 0 bases and the V segment lost 5 bases, leaving 6 bases of the junction unmatched. CDR3 bases: TGTGCCAGCAGCATTCCTAGCGGGTCCTCCTACGAGCAGTACTTC. It encodes CASSIPSGSSYEQYF.

The CDR3 DNA sequence: TGCGCCAGCAGCCCGACAGGGGGCGAGACCGGGGAGCTGTTTTTT. Translation gives CASSPTGGETGELFF. V usage is TRBV5-1 and J usage is TRBJ2-2; the match to TRBD1 covers 10 bases. CDR3 length equals 15 residues. J lost 5 bases, V lost 4 bases, and 5 bases had no gene match. Germline assignment: CDR1 SGHRS and CDR2 YFSETQ.

This clone was observed once. The chain uses TRBV7-3 and TRBJ2-3; no clear D gene. V lost 3 bases and J lost 6, with 7 bases in between. Germline V lookup: CDR1 SGHTA, CDR2 FQGTGA. The CDR3 runs 12 residues. The CDR3: CASSFDEDTQYF. The CDR3 DNA is TGTGCCAGCAGCTTTGATGAGGATACGCAGTATTTT.

J is TRBJ2-7 and V is TRBV6-1; D not resolved. Trimming removed 5 bases at V and 4 bases at J, with 6 bases between. The germline CDR1 and CDR2 sequences are MNHNS and SASEGT. This CDR3 has 11 residues. The CDR3 DNA sequence: TGTGCCAGCAGTCCAAAATACGAGCAGTACTTC. Amino acids: CASSPKYEQYF.

J is TRBJ2-5 and V is TRBV4-2, with 7 bases that match TRBD2. The CDR3 has 18 residues. V gave up 0 bases and J gave up 5 bases; unmatched junction bases: 15. CDR1 is LGHNA, CDR2 YNFKEQ, per germline. The CDR3, as DNA: TGTGCCAGCAGCCAAGAGGTGTCGGCGGGAGACTGGCAGGAGACCCAGTACTTC. Protein: CASSQEVSAGDWQETQYF.

The genes are TRBV5-1 and TRBJ2-5; either TRBD1 or TRBD2 may supply D (5 bases each). Germline V gene sequence: CDR1 SGHRS, CDR2 YFSETQ. CDR3 length: 17 amino acids. V was pared by 4 bases and J by 5 bases, with 24 bases between. The CDR3 reads CASSLNSGPEGGETQYF. As DNA, the CDR3 is TGCGCCAGCAGCCTAAACTCGGGACCCGAGGGTGGGGAGACCCAGTACTTC.